Listed below are T cell receptor beta chains from one sample, sequenced in a study of T cells in Graves' hyperthyroidism and ophthalmopathy. From the multiplex PCR reads, TCRdb called clonotypes with MiXCR, one entry per CDR3 protein. The repertoire holds some 800,000 distinct CDR3 sequences, with 35% to 45% as singletons. The sample taken for sequencing was blood. These receptors were obtained from a man aged 18 to 30 with Graves' hyperthyroidism. Each CDR3 is given without its conserved first and last residue. Each record gives: J gene, V gene, clone size, CDR3 protein. Only part of the rows carry a size: once, few, many, or a class if the clone is expanded.

>TRBJ2-7|TRBV20-1|few
SARRPVSSYEQY
>TRBJ1-5|TRBV24-1|many
ATSEGQGNNQPQH
>TRBJ1-1|TRBV7-9|.
ASSLRRGVRAEAF
>TRBJ2-5|TRBV5-4|few
ASSPLD
>TRBJ2-7|TRBV25-1|.
ASSAPGGETRTTYEQY
>TRBJ1-6|TRBV9|.
ASSHGQAYGYNSPLH
>TRBJ1-5|TRBV29-1|many
SVGPGGGDQPQH
>TRBJ1-1|TRBV12-3/TRBV12-4|.
ASSVLISEAF
>TRBJ2-7|TRBV25-1|.
ASSVSGATYEQY
>TRBJ2-7|TRBV15|.
ATSIETGFDEQY
>TRBJ1-4|TRBV14|.
ASSPLGTPNEKLF
>TRBJ1-1|TRBV20-1|many
SASRAGPNTEAF
>TRBJ1-5|TRBV14|many
ASSRVQGQPQH
>TRBJ1-5|TRBV19|few
ASSRPRGTVQPQH
>TRBJ2-5|TRBV7-9|many
ASSLVTSGPY
>TRBJ1-1|TRBV12-3/TRBV12-4|many
ASSFRSNTEAF
>TRBJ1-2|TRBV4-1|.
ASSQDLGTDGYT
>TRBJ2-7|TRBV4-2|once
ASSPGSGTYEQY
>TRBJ1-1|TRBV3-1|few
ASSHGQGSTEAF
>TRBJ2-5|TRBV2|many
ASSDSSGGGETQY
>TRBJ1-6|TRBV11-2|few
ASRESFGTDNSPLH
>TRBJ2-5|TRBV20-1|many
SATEQETQY
>TRBJ2-7|TRBV29-1|.
SVEVAGASYEQY
>TRBJ1-2|TRBV19|.
ASRTGMALGYT
>TRBJ1-1|TRBV29-1|many
SVEGGQGTEAF
>TRBJ2-7|TRBV29-1|many
SVLSGGGYEQY
>TRBJ2-2|TRBV20-1|.
SAPGQGGTTGELF
>TRBJ1-4|TRBV2|many
ASGKRGEKLF
>TRBJ2-2|TRBV6-5|.
ASSYLGTSGSELF
>TRBJ1-2|TRBV19|many
ASSILQGVDGYT
>TRBJ2-2|TRBV29-1|many
SVLTGELF
>TRBJ2-7|TRBV7-9|few
ASSLYPLSGSGYEQY
>TRBJ2-5|TRBV19|few
ASSISRDRAEETQY
>TRBJ1-4|TRBV12-3/TRBV12-4|.
ASKNRTSNEKLF
>TRBJ2-7|TRBV2|.
ASTVQDLNEQY
>TRBJ2-2|TRBV20-1|few
SARVFENTGELF
>TRBJ1-2|TRBV12-3/TRBV12-4|few
ASSPQTGPYGYGYT
>TRBJ1-4|TRBV11-1|.
ASIRDRPEKLF
>TRBJ2-1|TRBV29-1|.
SANLGEQF
>TRBJ1-2|TRBV5-1|many
ASSLWTGDGYT
>TRBJ2-2|TRBV20-1|.
SADGELF
>TRBJ2-7|TRBV4-1|.
ASSQDLASGTQREQY
>TRBJ2-7|TRBV10-1|.
ASSPGQAGEQY
>TRBJ2-5|TRBV7-9|few
ASSSGTGLETQY
>TRBJ2-7|TRBV6-6|many
ASSARDRGYEQY
>TRBJ1-4|TRBV4-1|.
ASSHRVNEKLF
>TRBJ1-2|TRBV6-6|.
ASSYTSGHLPTQYGYT
>TRBJ2-7|TRBV29-1|.
SFPDRAHEQY
>TRBJ2-7|TRBV7-2|.
ASSLTLTDYEQY
>TRBJ2-1|TRBV20-1|.
SARAGLGLAEYNEQF
>TRBJ1-5|TRBV7-2|.
ASGLWLGNQPQH
>TRBJ1-2|TRBV5-6|.
ASSPDYSDYGYT